A single sample is the source of the 12 T cell receptor beta chains below, sequenced in a study of blood T cell repertoires in COVID-19. Libraries were prepared by immunoSEQ multiplex PCR; TCRdb keeps only in-frame clonotypes and omits some of them. The profile shows under 300,000 clones, about 80% of them singletons. Input material: peripheral blood. The receptors were sampled from a woman older than 75 with active or convalescent COVID-19.

The chain joins TRBV10-2 to TRBJ2-7, with 10 nucleotides matching TRBD1. Germline loops: CDR1 WSHSY, CDR2 SAAADI. The CDR3 consists of 14 residues. The junction had 4 bases not matched to a gene; V was cut back by 3 bases and J by 5 bases. The CDR3 protein is CASSDRDRGNEQYF. The CDR3 DNA is TGCGCCAGCAGTGACCGGGACAGGGGCAACGAGCAGTACTTC.

The rearrangement uses TRBV10-3 and TRBJ2-3; the D gene is possibly TRBD2 (5 bases). This CDR3 spans 16 amino acids. Germline V gives CDR1 ENHRY, CDR2 SYGVKD. V gave up 6 bases and J gave up 2 bases, with 18 bases separating them. In nucleotides, the CDR3 is TGTGCCATCAGCTCGACTACTCCCACACTCACAGATACGCAGTATTTT. This encodes CAISSTTPTLTDTQYF.

The chain couples TRBV14 to TRBJ1-2, with 8 bases fitting TRBD1. CDR1 and CDR2 (germline): SGHDN, FVKESK. There are 14 residues in the CDR3. V lost 5 bases and J lost 3; bases outside the gene matches: 5. DNA for the CDR3: TGTGCCAGCAGCAAAACCAGGGGGCACTATGGCTACACCTTC. This translates into CASSKTRGHYGYTF.

The chain links TRBV27 to TRBJ2-3, with D maybe TRBD1 (5 bases). CDR3 length equals 16 residues. CDR1 and CDR2 from the germline V gene are MNHEY and SMNVEV (reference sequence). V lost 2 bases to trimming and J lost 1 base, with 13 bases between them. CDR3 DNA sequence: TGTGCCAGCAGTTTAAGCTTGGGGCTCGGCACAGATACGCAGTATTTT. Its translation is CASSLSLGLGTDTQYF.

The V call is TRBV27, the J call TRBJ1-4; D is uncertain. The CDR3 covers 14 residues. The germline V and J ends were trimmed by 0 bases and 10 bases, with 12 bases remaining between them. The germline CDR1 and CDR2 sequences are MNHEY and SMNVEV (reference sequence). The CDR3, as DNA: TGTGCCAGCAGTTTATCGGGGAACGGAGGAAAACTGTTTTTT. It specifies CASSLSGNGGKLFF.

V usage is TRBV25-1 and J usage is TRBJ1-1; D is possibly TRBD1 (6 bases). Germline-derived CDR1 and CDR2 are MGHDK and SYGVNS. Trimming removed 2 bases at V and 4 bases at J, with 11 bases between. The CDR3 spans 14 residues. The CDR3 DNA reads as TGTGCCAGCAGTGAACGGGGGGCCGCCACTGAAGCTTTCTTT. It yields the protein CASSERGAATEAFF.

The rearrangement links TRBV5-1 to TRBJ1-2; D remains ambiguous. CDR3 size: 13 residues. Germline V CDR1 and CDR2: SGHRS, YFSETQ. Trimming stripped 5 bases from V and 0 bases from J, with 8 bases between. The CDR3 spells CASRIHSNYGYTF. CDR3 nucleotide sequence: TGCGCCAGCAGAATTCACTCTAACTATGGCTACACCTTC.

The chain recombines TRBV6-5 with TRBJ1-5, with TRBD1 as a possible D gene (5 bases). The V gene lost 4 bases and the J gene lost 4 bases, with 8 bases spanning the gap. There are 13 residues in the CDR3. The germline gives CDR1 MNHEY, CDR2 SVGAGI. CDR3 DNA sequence: TGTGCCAGCAGTTCCGGGGGAAATCAGCCCCAGCATTTT. It encodes CASSSGGNQPQHF.

This clone showed up just once. The rearrangement links TRBV3-1 (or the pseudogene TRBV3-2) to TRBJ2-2; D is perhaps TRBD2 (5 bases). This CDR3 contains 16 residues. From germline, CDR1 is LGHDT and CDR2 YNNKEL (reference sequence). The V end was cut by 0 bases, the J end by 4 bases, with 12 bases between. The CDR3 nucleotides read TGTGCCAGCAGCCAAGATAGAGGGTCGGGCACCGGGGAGCTGTTTTTT. Residues: CASSQDRGSGTGELFF.

This clone was recorded only once. The chain links TRBV5-1 to TRBJ2-3; 9 bases align to TRBD1. Trimming at V came to 9 bases and at J to 5 bases, leaving 7 bases not matched to a gene. Germline V gene sequence: CDR1 SGHRS, CDR2 YFSETQ. This CDR3 comprises 13 residues. In nucleotides, the CDR3 is TGCGCCACAGCGGGACAGGGTGTAGATACGCAGTATTTT. Amino acid sequence: CATAGQGVDTQYF. Together with reference TRBV5-1 and TRBJ2-3, the CDR3 gives the full variable domain: KAGVTQTPRYLIKTRGQQVTLSCSPISGHRSVSWYQQTPGQGLQFLFEYFSETQRNKGNFPGRFSGRQFSNSRSEMNVSTLELGDSALYLCATAGQGVDTQYFGPGTRLTVL.

This clone has only one observation. The CDR3 is CASSQGLAGGTDTQYF. In DNA form, the CDR3 reads TGTGCCAGCAGCCAGGGACTAGCGGGGGGCACAGATACGCAGTATTTT. The rearrangement links TRBV9 to TRBJ2-3; 14 positions match TRBD2. The length of the CDR3 is 16 residues. Germline trimming cut 4 bases from V and 1 base from J; bases unmatched to any gene: 2. CDR1 is SGDLS, CDR2 YYNGEE, per germline. The variable domain in full, with the rest retrieved from reference TRBV9 and TRBJ2-3, is DSGVTQTPKHLITATGQRVTLRCSPRSGDLSVYWYQQSLDQGLQFLIQYYNGEERAKGNILERFSAQQFPDLHSELNLSSLELGDSALYFCASSQGLAGGTDTQYFGPGTRLTVL.

The chain is built from TRBV5-1 and TRBJ2-3; 10 bases are a match to TRBD1. The CDR3 spans 16 residues. Germline trimming cut 4 bases from V and 1 base from J; bases unmatched to any gene: 6. In germline, CDR1 is SGHRS, CDR2 YFSETQ. The CDR3 DNA reads as TGCGCCAGCAGCACGACCGGGACAGGGGGCACAGATACGCAGTATTTT. This encodes CASSTTGTGGTDTQYF.